This T cell receptor beta chain was sequenced for a study of Ad26.COV2.S vaccination and SARS-CoV-2 variants. On the study more broadly: Ad26.COV2.S, an intramuscular injection, was given once or twice 56 days apart.

Study-level points and caveats: TCR breadth and depth analyses may have underestimated total T cell responses. Those who received vaccine or placebo ended up with similar non-spike TCR breadth.

V was trimmed by 2 bases and J by 4 bases, leaving 12 bases between them. CDR1 GTSNPN and CDR2 SVGIG come from the germline V gene (reference sequence). The CDR3 has 15 amino acids. The treatment here: around 19 received Ad26.COV2.S at low or high dose, single or two shots; five or six received placebo; per-sample allocation not given. The samples date from day 63 after the first vaccine or placebo injection. This adult donor, from Boston, was 18-55 years old. Profiling relied on immunoSEQ multiplex PCR, and the TCRdb table lists in-frame clones only, not all of them. The table lists around 300,000 clones, about 88% of them singletons, with 6.4% in the top ten. On this clone itself: The antigen remains undetermined.

This sequence was found in a person between 18 and 65 years old who received the Ad26.COV2.S COVID-19 vaccine or a placebo. The chain combines TRBV30 with TRBJ2-6; D tentatively fits TRBD1 or TRBD2 (6 bases each). This specimen was peripheral blood, taken in a trial of Ad26.COV2.S vaccine versus placebo. The CDR3 sequence: CAWSTGAEGANVLTF. In DNA, the CDR3 is TGTGCCTGGAGTACGGGGGCGGAAGGGGCCAACGTCCTGACTTTC.